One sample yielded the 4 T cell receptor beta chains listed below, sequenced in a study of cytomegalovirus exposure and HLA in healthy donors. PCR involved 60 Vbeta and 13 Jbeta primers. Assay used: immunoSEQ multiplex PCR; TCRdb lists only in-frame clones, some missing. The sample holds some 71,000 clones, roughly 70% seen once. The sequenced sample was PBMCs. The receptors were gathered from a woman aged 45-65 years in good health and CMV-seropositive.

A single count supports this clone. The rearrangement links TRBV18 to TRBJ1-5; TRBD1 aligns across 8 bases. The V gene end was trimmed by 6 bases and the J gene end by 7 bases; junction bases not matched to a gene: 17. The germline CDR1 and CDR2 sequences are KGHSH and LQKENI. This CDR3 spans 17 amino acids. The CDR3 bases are TGTGCCAGCTCGGGTTCACAGGGGGTCGTGGTGGGGCAGCCCCAGCATTTT. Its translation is CASSGSQGVVVGQPQHF.

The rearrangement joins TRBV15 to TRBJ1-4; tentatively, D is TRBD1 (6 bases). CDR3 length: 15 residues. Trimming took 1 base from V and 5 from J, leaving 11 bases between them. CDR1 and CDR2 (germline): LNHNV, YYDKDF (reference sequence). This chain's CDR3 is CATSRGGGWNEKLFF. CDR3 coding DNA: TGTGCCACCAGCAGAGGTGGGGGCTGGAATGAAAAACTGTTTTTT.

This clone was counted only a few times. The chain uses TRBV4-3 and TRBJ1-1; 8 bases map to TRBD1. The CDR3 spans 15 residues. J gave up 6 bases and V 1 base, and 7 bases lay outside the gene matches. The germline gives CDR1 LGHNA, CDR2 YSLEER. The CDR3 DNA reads TGCGCCAGCAGCCAAGTGGGACAGGCACGGCCTGAAGCTTTCTTT. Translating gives CASSQVGQARPEAFF.

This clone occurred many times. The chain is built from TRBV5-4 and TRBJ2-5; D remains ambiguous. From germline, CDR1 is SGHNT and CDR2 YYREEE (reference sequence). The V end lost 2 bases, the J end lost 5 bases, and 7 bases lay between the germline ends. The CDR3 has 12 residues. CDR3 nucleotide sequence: TGTGCCAGCAGCTTTTCCGAGGAGACCCAGTACTTC. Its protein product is CASSFSEETQYF.